This TCR beta chain emerged from a study of CD8+ T cells in alopecia areata. Trimming removed 8 bases from V and 4 bases from J, with 14 bases in between. CDR1 and CDR2 from the germline V gene are MDHEN and SYDVKM. This CDR3 is 13 amino acids long. Treatment of the sample: oral pan-JAK inhibitor, 5-10 mg twice daily. RNA, once extracted, was reverse transcribed into cDNA for use as the sequencing template. The data were produced by immunoSEQ multiplex PCR, yet TCRdb's version contains in-frame clones alone and is incomplete. Of roughly 190,000 clones listed, approximately 60% are singletons. The input for sequencing was CD4+ T cells sorted from blood, taken at week 4, from a patient treated with tofacitinib. V usage is TRBV28 and J usage is TRBJ1-2; a possible D gene is TRBD1 (5 bases). The clonotype was recovered from a human donor with alopecia areata. This CDR3 is CASQPPGFYGYTF. The CDR3 DNA sequence: TGTGCCAGCCAACCCCCAGGGTTCTATGGCTACACCTTC.